A single sample is the source of the 20 T cell receptor beta chains below, sequenced in a study of blood T cell repertoires in COVID-19. TCRdb's table, derived via immunoSEQ multiplex PCR, lists solely in-frame clones and lacks some. This table has under 150,000 clones, approximately 80% appearing once. Sequences were obtained from peripheral blood. The receptors shown here come from an elderly woman with acute or convalescent COVID-19.

The CDR3 protein is CASLGGASRAQPQHF. The DNA for the CDR3 is TGTGCCAGCCTGGGGGGGGCATCAAGAGCTCAGCCCCAGCATTTT. The J gene is TRBJ1-5, the V gene TRBV28; weak D call: TRBD1 (6 bases). The CDR3 has 15 amino acids. Germline lookup yields CDR1 MDHEN and CDR2 SYDVKM. V was clipped by 8 bases and J by 6 bases, with 20 bases between them.

This rearrangement joins TRBV10-3 to TRBJ1-6, with D hard to call. The V end lost 3 bases, the J end lost 6 bases, and 3 bases lay between the germline ends. Germline V gene sequence: CDR1 ENHRY, CDR2 SYGVKD. This CDR3 has 12 amino acids. CDR3 coding DNA: TGTGCCATCAGTGACCTTAATTCACCCCTCCACTTT. It yields the protein CAISDLNSPLHF.

This chain uses TRBV7-2 with TRBJ1-5; TRBD1 might be the D (5 bases). Trimming stripped 4 bases from V and 2 bases from J, with 15 bases between. Per germline, CDR1 SGHTA and CDR2 FQGNSA. The CDR3 consists of 16 residues. In nucleotides, the CDR3 is TGTGCCAGCAGCTGGACGACCGGGGGAGGCAATCAGCCCCAGCATTTT. Amino acid sequence: CASSWTTGGGNQPQHF.

There are a few counts of this clone. V usage is TRBV2 and J usage is TRBJ2-5, with 9 nucleotides matching TRBD1. Germline CDR1 SNHLY, CDR2 FYNNEI. The CDR3 length is 15 residues. With V trimmed by 3 bases and J by 4 bases, 6 bases remained unmatched. Here the CDR3 DNA reads TGTGCCAGCAGTGACTTGGGACAGGGTGGAGAGACCCAGTACTTC. Amino acids: CASSDLGQGGETQYF.

The V call is TRBV9, the J call TRBJ1-5; D is unclear. Germline V lookup: CDR1 SGDLS, CDR2 YYNGEE. The germline V and J ends were trimmed by 0 bases and 3 bases, with 10 bases remaining between them. The CDR3 length is 15 residues. CDR3 residues: CASSVAGDFNQPQHF. CDR3 DNA: TGTGCCAGCAGCGTAGCCGGCGACTTCAATCAGCCCCAGCATTTT.

In nucleotides, the CDR3 is TGTGCCAGCAGCTTGATGGGGCTTAATGAAAAACTGTTTTTT. Its protein product is CASSLMGLNEKLFF. The chain recombines TRBV5-5 with TRBJ1-4, with a tentative D call TRBD1 (5 bases). This CDR3 spans 14 amino acids. Looked up from germline, CDR1 is SGHKS and CDR2 is YYEKEE (reference sequence). V lost 1 base and J lost 4, with 8 bases in between.

The chain employs TRBV7-8 and TRBJ1-6; D might be TRBD1 (6 bases). The germline V and J ends were trimmed by 3 bases and 7 bases, with 10 bases remaining between them. Germline lookup yields CDR1 SGHVS and CDR2 FQNEAQ. CDR3 size: 14 residues. The CDR3 bases are TGTGCCAGCAGCTTCACAGGGTCCAATTCACCCCTCCACTTT. As protein: CASSFTGSNSPLHF.

The gene calls are TRBV30 and TRBJ1-6; no firm D call. From germline, CDR1 is GTSNPN and CDR2 SVGIG (reference sequence). The CDR3 is 15 residues long. The ends were cut back, 0 bases at V and 7 bases at J, with 13 bases in the middle. This CDR3 reads CAWSVPGFGNSPLHF. CDR3 in DNA: TGTGCCTGGAGTGTTCCGGGTTTTGGAAATTCACCCCTCCACTTT.

The J gene is TRBJ1-2, the V gene TRBV28; D is unresolved. The CDR3 is 12 amino acids. Trimming pared 3 bases from V and 0 bases from J, leaving 2 bases between. Germline CDR1 is MDHEN and CDR2 is SYDVKM. The CDR3 reads CASSFTNYGYTF. Here the CDR3 DNA reads TGTGCCAGCAGTTTCACTAACTATGGCTACACCTTC.

This clone was seen only a few times. The genes are TRBV7-9 and TRBJ1-4; D may be TRBD1 (6 bases). CDR3 length: 15 amino acids. Germline CDR1 SEHNR, CDR2 FQNEAQ (reference sequence). The V end lost 0 bases, the J end lost 8 bases, and 13 bases lay between the germline ends. CDR3 in amino acids: CASSLAVQGEEKLFF. Here the CDR3 DNA reads TGTGCCAGCAGCTTAGCAGTACAGGGTGAGGAAAAACTGTTTTTT. The full variable domain, in which reference TRBV7-9 and TRBJ1-4 provide the parts outside the CDR3, is DTGVSQNPRHKITKRGQNVTFRCDPISEHNRLYWYRQTLGQGPEFLTYFQNEAQLEKSRLLSDRFSAERPKGSFSTLEIQRTEQGDSAMYLCASSLAVQGEEKLFFGSGTQLSVL.

The chain couples TRBV2 to TRBJ1-1; D remains unclear. The germline V gene encodes CDR1 SNHLY and CDR2 FYNNEI. This CDR3 comprises 11 residues. Trimming left V 5 bases short and J 11 bases short, with 12 bases between. CDR3 nucleotides: TGTGCCAGCAGTACGGCGCGGGCGGCTTTCTTT. It codes for CASSTARAAFF.

This chain joins TRBV7-9 and TRBJ2-7, with D possibly TRBD1 on 6 matching bases. CDR3 length: 12 amino acids. Germline assignment: CDR1 SEHNR and CDR2 FQNEAQ (reference sequence). The V end lost 2 bases, the J end lost 4 bases, and 6 bases lay between the germline ends. CDR3 loop: CASSLQGYEQYF. In DNA form, the CDR3 reads TGTGCCAGCAGCTTACAGGGGTACGAGCAGTACTTC.

CDR3 DNA sequence: TGTGCCAGCAGCCGTACGGTAGGGACAGGGGCCCGTAATGAGCAGTTCTTC. Its translation is CASSRTVGTGARNEQFF. The rearrangement links TRBV3-1 (or the pseudogene TRBV3-2) to TRBJ2-1; 10 bases agree with TRBD1. Germline V CDR1 and CDR2: LGHDT, YNNKEL (reference sequence). The CDR3 runs to 17 residues. J was trimmed by 7 bases and V by 4 bases; bases with no gene match: 13.

The J gene is TRBJ1-2, the V gene TRBV18, with 7 positions matching TRBD1. V was pared by 2 bases and J by 4 bases, with 10 bases of the junction left unmatched. This CDR3 has 16 residues. Germline assignment: CDR1 KGHSH and CDR2 LQKENI. The CDR3 sequence: CASSPSQTGSGYGYTF. The CDR3 coding sequence is TGTGCCAGCTCACCATCACAGACAGGGAGCGGCTATGGCTACACCTTC.

The chain joins TRBV13 to TRBJ2-1; tentatively, D is TRBD2 (6 bases). Trimming pared 0 bases from V and 7 bases from J, leaving 13 bases between. The CDR3 has 15 amino acids. Germline CDR1 PRHDT, CDR2 FYEKMQ (reference sequence). The CDR3 loop is CASSLGGGSGNEQFF. The CDR3 nucleotides are TGTGCCAGCAGCTTAGGCGGAGGGAGTGGGAATGAGCAGTTCTTC.

V and J are TRBV2 and TRBJ2-7; 12 bases match TRBD2. The germline gives CDR1 SNHLY, CDR2 FYNNEI. The CDR3 spans 15 residues. V shed 5 bases, J shed 4 bases, and the junction held 6 bases outside the gene matches. The CDR3 loop reads CASSKTGTSGYEQYF. In DNA form, the CDR3 reads TGTGCCAGCAGTAAGACCGGGACTAGCGGGTACGAGCAGTACTTC.

The chain couples TRBV19 to TRBJ1-1; 11 nucleotides agree with TRBD1. CDR3 length: 16 amino acids. CDR1 is LNHDA, CDR2 SQIVND, per germline (reference sequence). The V segment lost 6 bases and the J segment 3 bases; nucleotides outside the gene matches: 9. CDR3 in amino acids: CASSPGTGGGDTEAFF. The CDR3 coding sequence is TGTGCCAGTAGCCCCGGGACAGGGGGTGGGGACACTGAAGCTTTCTTT.

The V gene is TRBV5-1, the J gene TRBJ2-7, with 7 bases fitting TRBD1. The CDR3 sequence is 18 residues long. Germline V gives CDR1 SGHRS, CDR2 YFSETQ. The V segment lost 0 bases and the J segment 5 bases; nucleotides outside the gene matches: 17. CDR3 amino acids: CASSLAKSPGTVLDEQYF. CDR3 sequence (DNA): TGCGCCAGCAGCTTGGCCAAAAGTCCAGGGACAGTTTTAGACGAGCAGTACTTC.

The genes are TRBV6-2 or TRBV6-3 and TRBJ1-1; TRBD1 is a possible D gene (6 bases). The germline V and J ends were trimmed by 2 bases and 2 bases, with 18 bases remaining between them. CDR1 is MNHEY, CDR2 SVGEGT, per germline. The CDR3 extends over 17 amino acids. This CDR3 is CASSYARDTQGNTEAFF. The CDR3 DNA reads as TGTGCCAGCAGTTACGCCCGGGACACCCAAGGCAACACTGAAGCTTTCTTT.

The CDR3 coding sequence is TGTGCCAGCAGCCCTCGGACTAGCGGGAACCCAGAGCAGTTCTTC. As protein: CASSPRTSGNPEQFF. The V and J genes are TRBV9 and TRBJ2-1, with 12 bases lining up with TRBD2. The CDR3 length is 15 residues. V shed 4 bases, J shed 10 bases, and the junction held 9 bases outside the gene matches. In germline, CDR1 is SGDLS, CDR2 YYNGEE.